The 22 T cell receptor beta chains given below trace back to one sample, sequenced in a study of blood T cell repertoires in COVID-19. The table came from immunoSEQ multiplex PCR; TCRdb's copy has only in-frame clones and leaves some out. Of about 20,000 clones in the sample, roughly 90% were seen once. The sequencing sample was made of peripheral blood. All receptors derive from a human donor in a cohort sampled during active COVID-19.

This chain uses TRBV25-1 with TRBJ2-1; D might be TRBD2 (6 bases). V gave up 1 base and J gave up 5 bases, with 18 bases separating them. From germline, CDR1 is MGHDK and CDR2 SYGVNS. CDR3 length: 17 residues. In DNA, the CDR3 is TGTGCCAGCAGTGAATGGAGACTAGACGAAGCTCACAATGAGCAGTTCTTC. Protein sequence: CASSEWRLDEAHNEQFF.

The chain has TRBV29-1 and TRBJ1-1; 9 bases are a match to TRBD1. Germline V gene lookup returns CDR1 SQVTM and CDR2 ANQGSEA. The CDR3 is 16 amino acids. J gave up 1 base and V 4 bases, and 10 bases lay outside the gene matches. The CDR3 DNA reads TGCAGCGTTGTTAAGGGGACAGGGTGGGAGAACACTGAAGCTTTCTTT. Amino acid sequence: CSVVKGTGWENTEAFF.

This chain joins TRBV28 and TRBJ1-1, with TRBD1 identical over 7 bases. The CDR3 is 15 residues long. The germline gives CDR1 MDHEN, CDR2 SYDVKM. The V and J ends lost 5 bases and 5 bases, in that order; junction bases with no gene match: 11. CDR3 residues: CASSLEGQGGTEAFF. The DNA for the CDR3 is TGTGCCAGCAGTCTCGAAGGGCAGGGGGGTACTGAAGCTTTCTTT.

The genes are TRBV6-4 and TRBJ2-5; the match to TRBD2 covers 9 bases. CDR3 length: 16 residues. CDR1 is MRHNA and CDR2 is SNTAGT in the germline V gene. J gave up 6 bases and V 0 bases, and 8 bases lay outside the gene matches. Here the CDR3 DNA reads TGTGCCAGCAGTGACTCTTGGCGGGAGGGCGCGAAGACCCAGTACTTC. Amino acid sequence: CASSDSWREGAKTQYF.

In its sample, this clone was seen once. The V gene is TRBV28, the J gene TRBJ2-3, with 7 nucleotides matching TRBD2. The CDR3 is 14 amino acids. V lost 6 bases, J lost 5 bases, and 8 bases stayed unmatched. Germline V gene sequence: CDR1 MDHEN, CDR2 SYDVKM. CDR3 DNA: TGTGCCAGCAGCCTCCCCAGCGGGATAGATACGCAGTATTTT. Its translation is CASSLPSGIDTQYF.

The chain carries TRBV19 and TRBJ2-1; a possible D gene is TRBD2 (6 bases). The CDR3 is 17 amino acids. Trimming shortened V by 2 bases and J by 5 bases, and 19 bases separated the two germline ends. Germline V gene sequence: CDR1 LNHDA, CDR2 SQIVND (reference sequence). The CDR3 DNA reads TGTGCCAGTAGTATATCCCCCGGGACTCCCCCTCACAATGAGCAGTTCTTC. Translated: CASSISPGTPPHNEQFF. The full variable domain, rest sourced from reference TRBV19 and TRBJ2-1, is DGGITQSPKYLFRKEGQNVTLSCEQNLNHDAMYWYRQDPGQGLRLIYYSQIVNDFQKGDIAEGYSVSREKKESFPLTVTSAQKNPTAFYLCASSISPGTPPHNEQFFGPGTRLTVL.

The chain has TRBV2 and TRBJ2-2, with 13 positions matching TRBD2. Trimming removed 6 bases from V and 6 bases from J; junction bases left unmatched: 4. Germline values: CDR1 SNHLY, CDR2 FYNNEI. There are 15 residues in the CDR3. The CDR3 region is CASRGTSGAPGELFF. CDR3 DNA sequence: TGTGCCAGCAGGGGGACTAGCGGGGCTCCCGGGGAGCTGTTTTTT.

The V and J genes are TRBV10-3 and TRBJ2-7; 12 positions agree with TRBD2. The germline V gene encodes CDR1 ENHRY and CDR2 SYGVKD. This CDR3 has 14 residues. The ends lost 7 bases at V and 7 bases at J; junction bases unmatched: 8. CDR3 region: CAIKDAGLAGEQYF. The CDR3 nucleotides read TGTGCCATCAAAGACGCGGGACTAGCGGGTGAGCAGTACTTC.

The chain recombines TRBV7-8 with TRBJ1-2; 9 bases map to TRBD1. The CDR3 is 16 amino acids. The germline gives CDR1 SGHVS, CDR2 FQNEAQ. Trimming removed 5 bases from V and 4 bases from J; junction bases left unmatched: 11. In nucleotides, the CDR3 is TGTGCCAGCAGCCCGCATAACAGGGGGCGACCCTATGGCTACACCTTC. Protein sequence: CASSPHNRGRPYGYTF.

The genes are TRBV5-4 and TRBJ2-3, with TRBD2 matching 7 bases. The V gene's germline CDR1 is SGHNT and CDR2 YYREEE (reference sequence). V trimming: 3 bases; J trimming: 4 bases; junction bases outside the gene matches: 5. This CDR3 has 14 amino acids. The CDR3 DNA sequence: TGTGCCAGCAGCTATGGACTAGGTGCAGATACGCAGTATTTT. Residues: CASSYGLGADTQYF.

DNA for the CDR3: TGCGCCAGCAGCCAAGCTACAGAAAATAATCAGCCCCAGCATTTT. Translation: CASSQATENNQPQHF. The V call is TRBV4-1, the J call TRBJ1-5; D ambiguous. The CDR3 spans 15 residues. V lost 1 base, J lost 4 bases, and 11 bases lay in between. In germline, CDR1 is MGHRA, CDR2 YSYEKL.

The chain uses TRBV10-1 and TRBJ2-1; D gene uncertain. The CDR3 has 13 amino acids. Trimming pared 4 bases from V and 3 bases from J, leaving 7 bases between. Per the germline V gene, CDR1 is WNHNN and CDR2 is SYGVQD (reference sequence). CDR3: CASSGGYYNEQFF. The DNA for the CDR3 is TGCGCCAGCAGTGGAGGTTACTACAATGAGCAGTTCTTC.

This clone appeared a few times. This chain links TRBV7-3 with TRBJ1-2; D gene uncertain. CDR1 is SGHTA, CDR2 FQGTGA, per germline. The germline V and J ends were trimmed by 5 bases and 12 bases, with 7 bases remaining between them. The CDR3 is 9 residues long. CDR3 sequence: CASSVVDTF. In DNA form, the CDR3 reads TGTGCCAGCAGCGTCGTTGACACCTTC. The full variable domain, its missing parts supplied by reference TRBV7-3 and TRBJ1-2, is GAGVSQTPSNKVTEKGKYVELRCDPISGHTALYWYRQSLGQGPEFLIYFQGTGAADDSGLPNDRFFAVRPEGSVSTLKIQRTERGDSAVYLCASSVVDTFGSGTRLTVV.

V is TRBV28 and J is TRBJ2-5, with TRBD1 matching over 9 bases. Germline assignment: CDR1 MDHEN and CDR2 SYDVKM. V trimming: 6 bases; J trimming: 4 bases; junction bases outside the gene matches: 12. The CDR3 is 16 residues long. CDR3 bases: TGTGCCAGCAGCTTTACAGGGGGCCGCTCGATAGAGACCCAGTACTTC. Its protein is CASSFTGGRSIETQYF.

This clone occurred a few times. The chain links TRBV4-2 to TRBJ2-5; TRBD1 aligns across 7 bases. Per germline, CDR1 LGHNA and CDR2 YNFKEQ. The trim removed 4 bases at V and 4 bases at J, leaving 12 bases unmatched. The CDR3 length is 16 residues. CDR3 bases: TGTGCCAGCAGCCCCAGCCATGGACAGGTCGGAGAGACCCAGTACTTC. It specifies CASSPSHGQVGETQYF.

The V gene is TRBV9, the J gene TRBJ1-5; D is uncertain. The CDR3 is 16 residues long. Trimming took 4 bases from V and 1 from J, leaving 15 bases between them. Germline V CDR1 and CDR2: SGDLS, YYNGEE. The CDR3 DNA follows: TGTGCCAGCAGCTCACCAGGTCGACCGAGCAATCAGCCCCAGCATTTT. Its protein is CASSSPGRPSNQPQHF.

The genes are TRBV15 and TRBJ2-2, with D perhaps TRBD2 (6 bases). V lost 1 base and J 5 bases, leaving 11 bases between the germline ends. The CDR3 loop spans 15 amino acids. Per the germline V gene, CDR1 is LNHNV and CDR2 is YYDKDF (reference sequence). The CDR3, as DNA: TGTGCCACCAGCAGAGGGGGGGTTACAACCGGGGAGCTGTTTTTT. Translating it yields CATSRGGVTTGELFF. Based on the CDR3 plus reference TRBV15 and TRBJ2-2, the full variable domain is DAMVIQNPRYQVTQFGKPVTLSCSQTLNHNVMYWYQQKSSQAPKLLFHYYDKDFNNEADTPDNFQSRRPNTSFCFLDIRSPGLGDTAMYLCATSRGGVTTGELFFGEGSRLTVL.

The chain employs TRBV19 and TRBJ2-2; 8 bases are shared with TRBD1. J gave up 7 bases and V 9 bases, and 10 bases lay outside the gene matches. The CDR3 spans 14 residues. Germline CDR1 and CDR2: LNHDA and SQIVND (reference sequence). The DNA of the CDR3 is TGTGCCAGCCTGGACAGGGAACGGGTCGGGGAGCTGTTTTTT. As protein: CASLDRERVGELFF.

This chain links TRBV13 with TRBJ1-2; D call uncertain. V was trimmed by 5 bases and J by 4 bases, leaving 11 bases between them. The CDR3 loop spans 13 amino acids. Germline-derived CDR1 and CDR2 are PRHDT and FYEKMQ (reference sequence). Written as DNA, the CDR3 is TGTGCCAGCAGCACGGGTGTGATCTATGGCTACACCTTC. Its protein is CASSTGVIYGYTF.

This sequence joins TRBV11-2 and TRBJ2-7, with 13 bases aligning to TRBD2. This CDR3 is built from 16 residues. J lost 4 bases, V lost 5 bases, and 8 bases had no gene match. CDR1 is SGHAT, CDR2 FQNNGV, per germline. The chain's CDR3 is CASSEGLAGAVYEQYF. The CDR3 region has the DNA TGTGCCAGCAGCGAAGGACTAGCGGGAGCAGTGTACGAGCAGTACTTC. Full variable domain (rest looked up from reference TRBV11-2 and TRBJ2-7): EAGVAQSPRYKIIEKRQSVAFWCNPISGHATLYWYQQILGQGPKLLIQFQNNGVVDDSQLPKDRFSAERLKGVDSTLKIQPAKLEDSAVYLCASSEGLAGAVYEQYFGPGTRLTVT.

This clone was seen a handful of times. The rearrangement links TRBV5-4 to TRBJ2-2, with D unclear. Germline V lookup: CDR1 SGHNT, CDR2 YYREEE (reference sequence). This CDR3 region has 16 residues. V dropped 4 bases and J dropped 4 bases, with 17 bases sitting between them. The CDR3: CASSPDVTRLTGELFF. In DNA form, the CDR3 reads TGTGCCAGCAGCCCTGACGTGACTCGACTCACCGGGGAGCTGTTTTTT.

The rearrangement joins TRBV19 to TRBJ1-2; 9 bases match TRBD1. This CDR3 contains 13 residues. V gave up 4 bases and J gave up 6 bases; unmatched junction bases: 3. Germline V gene lookup returns CDR1 LNHDA and CDR2 SQIVND (reference sequence). DNA for the CDR3: TGTGCCAGTAGTAAAACAGGGGGCAATGGCTACACCTTC. Translated, it gives CASSKTGGNGYTF.